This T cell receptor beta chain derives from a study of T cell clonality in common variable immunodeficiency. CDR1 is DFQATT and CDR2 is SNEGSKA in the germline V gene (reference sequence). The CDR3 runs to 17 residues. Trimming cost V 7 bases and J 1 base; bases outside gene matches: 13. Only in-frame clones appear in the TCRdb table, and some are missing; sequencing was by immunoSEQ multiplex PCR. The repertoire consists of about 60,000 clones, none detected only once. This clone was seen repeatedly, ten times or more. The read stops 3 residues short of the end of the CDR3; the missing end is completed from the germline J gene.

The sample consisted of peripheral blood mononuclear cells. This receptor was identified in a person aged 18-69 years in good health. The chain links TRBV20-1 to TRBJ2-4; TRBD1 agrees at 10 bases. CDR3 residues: CSVLPASGQGAKNIQYF. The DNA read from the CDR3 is TGCAGTGTCCTCCCCGCCTCGGGACAGGGGGCCAAAAACATT.